Presented here are 12 T cell receptor beta chains from one specimen sequenced in a study of cytomegalovirus exposure and HLA in healthy donors. Method: immunoSEQ multiplex PCR; TCRdb's copy keeps in-frame clones and lacks some. This table holds about 78,000 clones, 96% found once. Specimen: PBMCs. The receptors come from a man between 18 and 35 years old in good health and CMV-seropositive.

The CDR3 reads CAWSGPSWGNRGYTF. The CDR3 bases are TGTGCCTGGAGTGGTCCCTCATGGGGAAACAGGGGCTACACCTTC. The chain employs TRBV30 and TRBJ1-2; possible D gene TRBD1, 5 bases. The germline V gene has CDR1 GTSNPN and CDR2 SVGIG (reference sequence). This CDR3 spans 15 amino acids. V lost 1 base, J lost 8 bases, and 20 bases lay in between. The full variable domain, its missing parts supplied by reference TRBV30 and TRBJ1-2, is SQTIHQWPATLVQPVGSPLSLECTVEGTSNPNLYWYRQAAGRGLQLLFYSVGIGQISSEVPQNLSASRPQDRQFILSSKKLLLSDSGFYLCAWSGPSWGNRGYTFGSGTRLTVV.

The CDR3 bases are TGTGCCAGCCATTCCGGTGGTGAGCAGTTCTTC. This gives the protein CASHSGGEQFF. The V gene is TRBV27, the J gene TRBJ2-1; no clear D. This CDR3 has 11 amino acids. V was pared by 8 bases and J by 9 bases, with 11 bases between. Germline V CDR1 and CDR2: MNHEY, SMNVEV (reference sequence).

CDR3 protein: CASSSGTGERETQYF. The CDR3 coding sequence is TGTGCCAGCAGCAGTGGGACAGGGGAACGGGAAACCCAGTACTTC. V gene TRBV28 combines with J gene TRBJ2-5; 10 bases match TRBD1. The CDR3 loop spans 15 amino acids. Germline CDR1 reads MDHEN; CDR2 reads SYDVKM. J was trimmed by 8 bases and V by 6 bases; bases with no gene match: 12. Looking up the rest from reference TRBV28 and TRBJ2-5 gives the full variable domain: DVKVTQSSRYLVKRTGEKVFLECVQDMDHENMFWYRQDPGLGLRLIYFSYDVKMKEKGDIPEGYSVSREKKERFSLILESASTNQTSMYLCASSSGTGERETQYFGPGTRLLVL.

The chain links TRBV5-4 to TRBJ2-2; D uncertain. Germline V lookup: CDR1 SGHNT, CDR2 YYREEE (reference sequence). CDR3 size: 15 residues. V was cut by 4 bases and J by 4 bases, with 14 bases left in between. In DNA, the CDR3 is TGTGCCAGCAGCCCCCGTTGGCCTGCCACCGGGGAGCTGTTTTTT. This codes for CASSPRWPATGELFF.

V is TRBV7-6 and J is TRBJ1-1; D is undetermined. The CDR3 runs to 15 residues. Germline CDR1 SGHVS, CDR2 FNYEAQ. Trimming took 3 bases from V and 4 from J, leaving 15 bases between them. Written as DNA, the CDR3 is TGTGCCAGCAGCTTGGAGACGTCGTTGGTCACTGAAGCTTTCTTT. Translated: CASSLETSLVTEAFF. Supplemented by reference TRBV7-6 and TRBJ1-1, the full variable domain reads GAGVSQSPRYKVTKRGQDVALRCDPISGHVSLYWYRQALGQGPEFLTYFNYEAQQDKSGLPNDRFSAERPEGSISTLTIQRTEQRDSAMYRCASSLETSLVTEAFFGQGTRLTVV.

The genes are TRBV2 and TRBJ1-5; 8 bases are a match to TRBD1. There are 14 residues in the CDR3. Germline V CDR1 and CDR2: SNHLY, FYNNEI. Trimming cost V 3 bases and J 5 bases; bases outside gene matches: 3. CDR3 bases: TGTGCCAGCAGTGAGCAGGGGGCCCATCAGCCCCAGCATTTT. Translated, it gives CASSEQGAHQPQHF.

The genes are TRBV30 and TRBJ2-7; 7 bases line up with TRBD1. V lost 4 bases to trimming and J lost 5 bases; unmatched junction nucleotides: 8. Germline CDR1 reads GTSNPN; CDR2 reads SVGIG (reference sequence). This CDR3 has 13 residues. The CDR3 DNA reads TGTGCCTGGAATACAGGGGACCCTAACGAGCAGTACTTC. Its translation: CAWNTGDPNEQYF.

The rearrangement joins TRBV4-1 to TRBJ1-5, with 7 bases aligning to TRBD1. This CDR3 is 14 amino acids long. V gave up 2 bases and J gave up 4 bases; unmatched junction bases: 2. The germline CDR1 and CDR2 sequences are MGHRA and YSYEKL. The CDR3 DNA follows: TGCGCCAGCAGCCAAAACAGGGGTAATCAGCCCCAGCATTTT. Residues: CASSQNRGNQPQHF.

This clone has only one observation. The V call is TRBV5-6, the J call TRBJ2-1; D call uncertain. There are 13 residues in the CDR3. Germline CDR1 reads SGHDT; CDR2 reads YYEEEE. V lost 1 base and J lost 4, with 6 bases in between. The CDR3 protein is CASSLPVYNEQFF. CDR3 in DNA: TGTGCCAGCAGCTTGCCGGTGTACAATGAGCAGTTCTTC.

The V gene is TRBV2, the J gene TRBJ2-1; tentative D call: TRBD2 (6 bases). Trimming pared 4 bases from V and 4 bases from J, leaving 17 bases between. CDR3 length: 16 amino acids. The germline V gene encodes CDR1 SNHLY and CDR2 FYNNEI. The CDR3 reads CASSGGVAESYNEQFF. CDR3 DNA: TGTGCCAGCAGTGGCGGGGTAGCGGAGAGTTACAATGAGCAGTTCTTC.

This chain uses TRBV9 with TRBJ2-5, with 11 nucleotides matching TRBD2. The germline V gene encodes CDR1 SGDLS and CDR2 YYNGEE. This CDR3 has 16 amino acids. V lost 3 bases, J lost 1 base, and 5 bases stayed unmatched. CDR3 protein: CASSAGTSGAQETQYF. In DNA form, the CDR3 reads TGTGCCAGCAGCGCGGGGACTAGCGGAGCCCAAGAGACCCAGTACTTC.

V is TRBV19 and J is TRBJ1-2, with 10 bases matching TRBD1. V lost 4 bases and J lost 9; bases outside the gene matches: 2. Germline V gene data show CDR1 as LNHDA and CDR2 as SQIVND (reference sequence). CDR3 length equals 12 residues. The CDR3 loop reads CASSTGQGRYTF. The CDR3 DNA sequence: TGTGCCAGTAGTACGGGACAGGGGCGCTACACCTTC.